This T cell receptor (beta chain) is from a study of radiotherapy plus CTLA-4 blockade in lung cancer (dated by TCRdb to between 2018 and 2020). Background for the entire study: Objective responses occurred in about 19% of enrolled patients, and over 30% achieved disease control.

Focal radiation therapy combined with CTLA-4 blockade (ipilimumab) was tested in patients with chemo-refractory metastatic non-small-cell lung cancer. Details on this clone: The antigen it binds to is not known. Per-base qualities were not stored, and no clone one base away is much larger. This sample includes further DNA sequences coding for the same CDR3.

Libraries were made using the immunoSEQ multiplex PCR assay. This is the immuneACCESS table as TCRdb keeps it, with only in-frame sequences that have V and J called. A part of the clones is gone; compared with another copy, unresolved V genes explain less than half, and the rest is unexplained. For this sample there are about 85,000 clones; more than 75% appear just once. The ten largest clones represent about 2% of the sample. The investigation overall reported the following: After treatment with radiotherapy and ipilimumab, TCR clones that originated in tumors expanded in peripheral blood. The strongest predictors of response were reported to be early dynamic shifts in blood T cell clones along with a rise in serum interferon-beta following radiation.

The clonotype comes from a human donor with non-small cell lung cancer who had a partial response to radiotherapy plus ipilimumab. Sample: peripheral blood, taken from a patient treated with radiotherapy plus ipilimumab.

The nucleotide sequence is given as TGTGCCAGCAGCTTAGACGTGACTAGCGGGAGTCTAGTTGAGCAGTTCTTC. The encoded protein is CASSLDVTSGSLVEQFF. In this chain, TRBV7-6 is recombined with TRBJ2-1; 12 nucleotides in the junction match TRBD2. The germline V gene gives CDR1 as SGHVS and CDR2 as FNYEAQ. The CDR3 holds 17 amino acids from the cysteine to the phenylalanine. This entry keeps only the CDR3 DNA: 51 bases, framed from base 1. For this chain, trimming is 1 base at the V end and 9 bases at the J end, and the number of junction bases without a gene match is 10.